This TCR beta chain was recorded in a study of control samples from healthy donors and cancer patients. This table comes from immunoSEQ multiplex PCR, and its TCRdb copy is limited to in-frame clones, with some not included. Here the sample spans about 89,000 clones, under 90% being singletons. The CDR3 runs 11 residues. The ends were cut back, 1 base at V and 5 bases at J, with 2 bases in the middle. CDR1 is SEHNR and CDR2 is FQNEAQ in the germline V gene (reference sequence). As to this clone: Different DNA sequences within this sample yield the same CDR3.

Input material: blood. The TCR comes from a middle-aged woman in good health. The V call is TRBV7-9, the J call TRBJ1-1; no clear D. The CDR3 region is CASSLGTEAFF. The DNA for the CDR3 is TGTGCCAGCAGCTTAGGGACTGAAGCTTTCTTT.